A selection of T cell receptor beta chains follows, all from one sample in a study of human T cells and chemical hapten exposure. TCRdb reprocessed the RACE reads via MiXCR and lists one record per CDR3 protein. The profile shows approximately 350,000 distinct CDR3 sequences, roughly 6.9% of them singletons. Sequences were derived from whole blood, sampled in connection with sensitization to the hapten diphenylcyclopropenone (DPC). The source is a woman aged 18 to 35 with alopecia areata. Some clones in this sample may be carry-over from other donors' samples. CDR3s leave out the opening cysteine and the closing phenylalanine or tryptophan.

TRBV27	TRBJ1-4	ASGGGHEKLF
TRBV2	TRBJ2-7	ASSEARQLQY
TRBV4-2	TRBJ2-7	ASSQGSSGGGVYEQY
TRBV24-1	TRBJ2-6	ATSEGQGTPGANVLT
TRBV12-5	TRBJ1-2	ASGEWTGGDYGYT
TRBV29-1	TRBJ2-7	SAGRGTGPIIYEQY
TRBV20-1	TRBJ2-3	SALSLGTQY
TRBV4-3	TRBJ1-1	ACSQFMNTEAF
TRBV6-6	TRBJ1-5	ASSSKDGSNQPQH
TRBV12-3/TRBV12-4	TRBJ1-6	ASSYAANSPLH
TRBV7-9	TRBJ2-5	ASSSWGLTATETQY
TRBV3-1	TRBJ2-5	ASSQGRTSGGQETQY
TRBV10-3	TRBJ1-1	AISGTNTEAF
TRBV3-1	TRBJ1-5	ASSQDSPYSNQPQH
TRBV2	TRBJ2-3	ASSQAPDTQY
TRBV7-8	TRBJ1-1	ASSPGHRGGTEAF
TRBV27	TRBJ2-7	ASSLGSGYEQY
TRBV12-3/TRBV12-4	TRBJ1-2	ASRPSSEPNYGYT
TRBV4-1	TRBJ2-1	ASSQSYLDEQF
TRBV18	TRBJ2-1	ASSSLEASYNEQF
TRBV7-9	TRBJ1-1	ASSQGPGTEAF
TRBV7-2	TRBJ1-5	ASSFNRGMEQPQH
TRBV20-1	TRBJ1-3	SAREGARGNTIY
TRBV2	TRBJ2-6	ASGQGLSGANVLT
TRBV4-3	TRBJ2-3	ASSQDYRPESQY
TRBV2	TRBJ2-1	ASRVASGGAIGEQF
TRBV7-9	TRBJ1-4	ASSLQGEKLF
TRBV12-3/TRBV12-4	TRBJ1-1	ASSLAGGTEAF
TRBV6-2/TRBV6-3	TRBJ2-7	ASRWDSTSYEQY
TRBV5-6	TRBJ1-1	ASSFNAQGGGSAF
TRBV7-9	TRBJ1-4	ASRGEKLF
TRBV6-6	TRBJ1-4	ASRYTGATNEKLF
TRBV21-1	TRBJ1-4	ASSTGWSNSEKLF
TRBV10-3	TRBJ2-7	AISGSGRSYEQY
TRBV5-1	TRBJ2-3	ASSLYDTDTQY
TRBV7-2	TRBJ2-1	GSSRPLAGAIANEQF
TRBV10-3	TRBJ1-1	AISEESGTTEAF
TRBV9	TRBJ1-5	ASSVAGANNQPQH
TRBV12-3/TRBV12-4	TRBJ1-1	ASSPAMKVEGT
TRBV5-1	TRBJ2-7	ASSLRQPLRPDPRHEQY
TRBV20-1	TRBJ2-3	SARPVGYRRRTSDTQY
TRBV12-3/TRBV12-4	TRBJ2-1	ASSLRDTTFRNEQF
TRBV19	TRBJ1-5	ASKQGGSGNQPQH
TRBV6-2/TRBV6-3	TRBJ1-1	ASSPQQFTEAF